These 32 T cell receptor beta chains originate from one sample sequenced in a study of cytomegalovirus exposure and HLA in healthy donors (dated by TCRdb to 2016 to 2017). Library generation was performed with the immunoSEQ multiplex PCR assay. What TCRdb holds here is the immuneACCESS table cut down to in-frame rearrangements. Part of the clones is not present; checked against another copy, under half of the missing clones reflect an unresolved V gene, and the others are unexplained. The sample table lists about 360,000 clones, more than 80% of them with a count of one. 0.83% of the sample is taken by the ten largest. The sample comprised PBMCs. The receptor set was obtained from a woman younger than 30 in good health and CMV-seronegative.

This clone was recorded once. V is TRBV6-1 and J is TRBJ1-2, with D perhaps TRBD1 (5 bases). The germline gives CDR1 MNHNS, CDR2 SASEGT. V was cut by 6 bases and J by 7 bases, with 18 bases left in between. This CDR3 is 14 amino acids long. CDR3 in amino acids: CASRTPGKTGGYTF. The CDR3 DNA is TGTGCCAGCAGAACCCCAGGGAAAACAGGTGGCTACACCTTC.

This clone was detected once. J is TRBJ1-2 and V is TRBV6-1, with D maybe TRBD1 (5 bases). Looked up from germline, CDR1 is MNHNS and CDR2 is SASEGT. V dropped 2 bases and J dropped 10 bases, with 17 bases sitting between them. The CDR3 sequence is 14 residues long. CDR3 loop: CASSELGGGVDYTF. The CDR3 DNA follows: TGTGCCAGCAGTGAATTGGGGGGGGGTGTCGACTACACCTTC.

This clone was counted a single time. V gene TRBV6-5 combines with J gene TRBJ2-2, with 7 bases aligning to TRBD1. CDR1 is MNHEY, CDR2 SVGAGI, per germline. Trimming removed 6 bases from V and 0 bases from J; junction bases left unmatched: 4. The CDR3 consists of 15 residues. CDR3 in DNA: TGTGCCAGCAGAACCGGGACAGCGAACACCGGGGAGCTGTTTTTT. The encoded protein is CASRTGTANTGELFF.

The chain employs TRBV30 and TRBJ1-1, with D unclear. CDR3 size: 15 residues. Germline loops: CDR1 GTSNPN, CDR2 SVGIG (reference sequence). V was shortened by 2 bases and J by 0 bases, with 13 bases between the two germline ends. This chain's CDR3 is CAWSSRVVLNTEAFF. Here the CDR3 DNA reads TGTGCCTGGAGTTCTCGGGTAGTGTTGAACACTGAAGCTTTCTTT.

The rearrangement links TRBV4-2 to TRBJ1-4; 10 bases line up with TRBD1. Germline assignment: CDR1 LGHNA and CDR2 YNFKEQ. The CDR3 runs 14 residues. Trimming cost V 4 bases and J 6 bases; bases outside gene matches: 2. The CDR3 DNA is TGTGCCAGCAGCCGAGGGACAGGGGATGAAAAACTGTTTTTT. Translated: CASSRGTGDEKLFF.

The CDR3 DNA follows: TGTGCCAGCATCGTAGGGACAGGGCGAAGCTCCTACGAGCAGTACTTC. It yields the protein CASIVGTGRSSYEQYF. This rearrangement joins TRBV7-8 to TRBJ2-7; TRBD1 matches 9 bases. This CDR3 has 16 residues. The J segment lost 0 bases and the V segment lost 7 bases, leaving 10 bases of the junction unmatched. Germline CDR1 reads SGHVS; CDR2 reads FQNEAQ.

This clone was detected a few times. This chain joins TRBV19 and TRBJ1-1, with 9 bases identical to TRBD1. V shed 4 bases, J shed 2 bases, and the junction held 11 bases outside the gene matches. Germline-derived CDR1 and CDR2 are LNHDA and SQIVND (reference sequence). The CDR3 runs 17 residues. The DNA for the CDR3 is TGTGCCAGTAGTAGTAGTAGACAGGGGGTATCTAACACTGAAGCTTTCTTT. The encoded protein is CASSSSRQGVSNTEAFF. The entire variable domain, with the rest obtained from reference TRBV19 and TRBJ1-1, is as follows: DGGITQSPKYLFRKEGQNVTLSCEQNLNHDAMYWYRQDPGQGLRLIYYSQIVNDFQKGDIAEGYSVSREKKESFPLTVTSAQKNPTAFYLCASSSSRQGVSNTEAFFGQGTRLTVV.

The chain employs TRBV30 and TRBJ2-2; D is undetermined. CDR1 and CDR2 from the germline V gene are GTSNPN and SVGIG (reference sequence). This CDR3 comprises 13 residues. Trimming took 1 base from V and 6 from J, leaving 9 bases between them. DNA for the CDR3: TGTGCCTGGAGTGGGGTAGCTGCCGGGGAGCTGTTTTTT. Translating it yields CAWSGVAAGELFF. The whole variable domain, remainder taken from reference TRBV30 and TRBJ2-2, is SQTIHQWPATLVQPVGSPLSLECTVEGTSNPNLYWYRQAAGRGLQLLFYSVGIGQISSEVPQNLSASRPQDRQFILSSKKLLLSDSGFYLCAWSGVAAGELFFGEGSRLTVL.

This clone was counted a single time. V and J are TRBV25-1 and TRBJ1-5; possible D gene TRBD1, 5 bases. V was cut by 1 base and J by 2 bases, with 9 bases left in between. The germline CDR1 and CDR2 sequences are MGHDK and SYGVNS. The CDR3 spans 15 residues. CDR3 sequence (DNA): TGTGCCAGCAGTGAATCGGCCAGGGGCAATCAGCCCCAGCATTTT. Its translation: CASSESARGNQPQHF.

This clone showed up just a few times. The CDR3 nucleotides are TGTGCCAGCTCTTTATCGCTCCTCAGGGACACCGGGGAGCTGTTTTTT. This translates into CASSLSLLRDTGELFF. The chain couples TRBV18 to TRBJ2-2, with TRBD1 as a possible D gene (5 bases). V lost 6 bases and J lost 3, with 17 bases in between. This CDR3 has 16 amino acids. Germline CDR1 and CDR2: KGHSH and LQKENI.

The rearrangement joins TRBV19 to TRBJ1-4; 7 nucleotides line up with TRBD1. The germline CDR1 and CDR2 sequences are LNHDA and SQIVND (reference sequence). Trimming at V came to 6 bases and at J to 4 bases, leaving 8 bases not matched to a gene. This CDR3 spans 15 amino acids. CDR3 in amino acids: CASSLDREHNEKLFF. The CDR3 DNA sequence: TGTGCCAGTAGCCTAGACAGGGAGCATAATGAAAAACTGTTTTTT.

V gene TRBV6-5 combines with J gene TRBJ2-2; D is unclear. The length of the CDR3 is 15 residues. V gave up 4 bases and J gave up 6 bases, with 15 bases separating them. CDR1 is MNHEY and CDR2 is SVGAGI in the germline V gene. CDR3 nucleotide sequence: TGTGCCAGCAGTTTCAACGACTCTCCCCCCGGGGAGCTGTTTTTT. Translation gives CASSFNDSPPGELFF.

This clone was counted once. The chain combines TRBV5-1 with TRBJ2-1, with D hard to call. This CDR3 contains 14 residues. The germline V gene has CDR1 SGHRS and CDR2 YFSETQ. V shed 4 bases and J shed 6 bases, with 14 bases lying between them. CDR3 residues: CASSAQSFSNEQFF. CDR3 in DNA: TGCGCCAGCAGCGCCCAGTCCTTCTCCAATGAGCAGTTCTTC.

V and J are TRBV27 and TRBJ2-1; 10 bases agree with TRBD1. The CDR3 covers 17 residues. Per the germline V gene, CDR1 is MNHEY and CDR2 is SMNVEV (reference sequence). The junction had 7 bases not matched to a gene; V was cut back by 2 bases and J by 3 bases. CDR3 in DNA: TGTGCCAGCAGTTTAGGGGGGACAGGGGAAGGCTACAATGAGCAGTTCTTC. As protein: CASSLGGTGEGYNEQFF.

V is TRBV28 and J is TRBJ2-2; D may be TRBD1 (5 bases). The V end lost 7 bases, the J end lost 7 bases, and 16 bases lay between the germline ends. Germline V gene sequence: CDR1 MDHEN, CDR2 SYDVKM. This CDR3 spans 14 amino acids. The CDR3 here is CASTRLYTGGELFF. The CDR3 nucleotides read TGTGCCAGCACCCGCTTATACACAGGCGGGGAGCTGTTTTTT.

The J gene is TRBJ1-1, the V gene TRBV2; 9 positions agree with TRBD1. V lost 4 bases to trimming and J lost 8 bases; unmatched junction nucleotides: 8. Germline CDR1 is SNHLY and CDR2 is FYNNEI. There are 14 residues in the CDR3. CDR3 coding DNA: TGTGCCAGCAGTGGCTACAGGGGGCGGTTGGAAGCTTTCTTT. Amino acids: CASSGYRGRLEAFF.

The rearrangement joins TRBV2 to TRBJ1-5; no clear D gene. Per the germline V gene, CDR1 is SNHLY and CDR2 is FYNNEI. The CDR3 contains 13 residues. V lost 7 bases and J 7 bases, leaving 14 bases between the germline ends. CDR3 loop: CASNNYKEQPQHF. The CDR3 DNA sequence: TGTGCCAGCAACAACTATAAGGAACAGCCCCAGCATTTT. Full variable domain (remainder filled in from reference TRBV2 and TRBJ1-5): EPEVTQTPSHQVTQMGQEVILRCVPISNHLYFYWYRQILGQKVEFLVSFYNNEISEKSEIFDDQFSVERPDGSNFTLKIRSTKLEDSAMYFCASNNYKEQPQHFGDGTRLSIL.

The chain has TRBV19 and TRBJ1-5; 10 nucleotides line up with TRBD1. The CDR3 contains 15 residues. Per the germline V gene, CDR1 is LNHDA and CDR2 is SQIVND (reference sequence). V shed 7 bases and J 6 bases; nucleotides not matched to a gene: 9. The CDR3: CASTPLGQGVQPQHF. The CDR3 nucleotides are TGTGCCAGTACCCCGCTTGGACAGGGGGTTCAGCCCCAGCATTTT.

This CDR3 reads CASNSGSGGFYGYTF. CDR3 coding DNA: TGTGCCAGCAACTCTGGTTCGGGGGGATTCTATGGCTACACCTTC. The chain carries TRBV2 and TRBJ1-2, with D perhaps matching TRBD1 (5 bases). V shed 7 bases and J shed 4 bases, with 19 bases lying between them. The length of the CDR3 is 15 residues. The germline CDR1 and CDR2 sequences are SNHLY and FYNNEI.

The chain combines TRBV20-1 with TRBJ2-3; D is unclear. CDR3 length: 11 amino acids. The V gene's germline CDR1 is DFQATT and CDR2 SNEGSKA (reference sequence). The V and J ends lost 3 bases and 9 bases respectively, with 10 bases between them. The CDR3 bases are TGCAGTGCTAGGAAGCCAGGCACGCAGTATTTT. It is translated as CSARKPGTQYF.

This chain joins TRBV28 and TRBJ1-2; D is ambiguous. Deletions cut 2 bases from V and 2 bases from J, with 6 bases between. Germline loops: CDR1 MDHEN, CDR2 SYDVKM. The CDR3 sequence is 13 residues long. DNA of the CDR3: TGTGCCAGCAGTTTAAACACAAACTATGGCTACACCTTC. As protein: CASSLNTNYGYTF.

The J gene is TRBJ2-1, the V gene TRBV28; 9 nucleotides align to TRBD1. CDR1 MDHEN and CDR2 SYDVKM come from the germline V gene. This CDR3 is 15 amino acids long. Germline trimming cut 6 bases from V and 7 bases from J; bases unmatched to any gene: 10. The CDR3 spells CASRKNRDRVNEQFF. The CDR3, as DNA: TGTGCCAGCAGAAAAAACAGGGACAGGGTGAATGAGCAGTTCTTC.

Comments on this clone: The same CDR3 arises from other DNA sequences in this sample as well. This CDR3 is CASSAQETQYF. The CDR3 region has the DNA TGTGCCAGCAGTGCTCAGGAGACCCAGTACTTC. The chain combines TRBV25-1 with TRBJ2-5; the D is unclear. The CDR3 extends over 11 amino acids. With 4 bases removed from V and 5 bases from J, the gap between germline ends came to 5 bases. Germline V gene lookup returns CDR1 MGHDK and CDR2 SYGVNS.

DNA for the CDR3: TGTGCCAGCAGCCTCGGCCCCCGGGCTAGCGGGAATAGTAATGAGCAGTTCTTC. Protein sequence: CASSLGPRASGNSNEQFF. V gene TRBV4-2 combines with J gene TRBJ2-1; 9 bases are a match to TRBD2. Germline lookup yields CDR1 LGHNA and CDR2 YNFKEQ. V shed 4 bases, J shed 7 bases, and the junction held 17 bases outside the gene matches. The CDR3 sequence is 18 residues long.

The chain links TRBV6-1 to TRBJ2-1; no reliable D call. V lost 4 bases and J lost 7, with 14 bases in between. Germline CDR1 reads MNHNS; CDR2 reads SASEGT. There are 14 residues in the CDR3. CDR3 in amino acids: CASSGSPGFNEQFF. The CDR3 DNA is TGTGCCAGCAGTGGGTCCCCAGGCTTTAATGAGCAGTTCTTC.

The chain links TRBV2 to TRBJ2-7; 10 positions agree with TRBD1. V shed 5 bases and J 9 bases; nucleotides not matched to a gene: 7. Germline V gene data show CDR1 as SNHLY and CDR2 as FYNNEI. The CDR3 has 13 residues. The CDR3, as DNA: TGTGCCAGCAGTCCCGGGACAGGGGCTGTGCAGTACTTC. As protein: CASSPGTGAVQYF.

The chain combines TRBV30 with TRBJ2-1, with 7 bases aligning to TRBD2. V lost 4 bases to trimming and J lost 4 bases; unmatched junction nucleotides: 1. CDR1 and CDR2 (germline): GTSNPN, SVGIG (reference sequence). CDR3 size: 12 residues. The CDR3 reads CAWTGGYNEQFF. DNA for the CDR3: TGTGCCTGGACGGGGGGTTACAATGAGCAGTTCTTC.

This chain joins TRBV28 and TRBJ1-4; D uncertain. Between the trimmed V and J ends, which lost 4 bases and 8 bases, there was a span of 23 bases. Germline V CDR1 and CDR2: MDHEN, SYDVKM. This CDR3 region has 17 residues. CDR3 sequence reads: CASSSPRQSRAREKLFF. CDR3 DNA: TGTGCCAGCAGTTCTCCGCGGCAGTCGAGGGCGAGGGAAAAACTGTTTTTT.

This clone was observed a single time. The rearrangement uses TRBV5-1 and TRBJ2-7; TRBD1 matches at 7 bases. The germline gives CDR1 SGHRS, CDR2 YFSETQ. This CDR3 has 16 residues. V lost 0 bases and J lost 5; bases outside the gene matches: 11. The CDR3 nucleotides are TGCGCCAGCAGCTTGGGTGGAGACAGGGCCCAAAACGAGCAGTACTTC. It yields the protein CASSLGGDRAQNEQYF.

This CDR3 is CASSSKTGQEQYF. In DNA, the CDR3 is TGTGCCAGCAGCTCAAAGACAGGCCAGGAGCAGTACTTC. The chain uses TRBV5-4 and TRBJ2-7; D may be TRBD1 (6 bases). The CDR3 is 13 residues long. CDR1 is SGHNT, CDR2 YYREEE, per germline (reference sequence). The V and J ends lost 3 bases and 7 bases respectively, with 14 bases between them.

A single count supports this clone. The CDR3: CASSKGTGGNQPQHF. The CDR3, as DNA: TGTGCCAGCAGTAAGGGGACGGGGGGCAATCAGCCCCAGCATTTT. The rearrangement links TRBV6-1 to TRBJ1-5, with D possibly TRBD1 on 5 matching bases. The germline V gene has CDR1 MNHNS and CDR2 SASEGT. There are 15 residues in the CDR3. The V gene lost 5 bases and the J gene lost 2 bases, with 13 bases spanning the gap.

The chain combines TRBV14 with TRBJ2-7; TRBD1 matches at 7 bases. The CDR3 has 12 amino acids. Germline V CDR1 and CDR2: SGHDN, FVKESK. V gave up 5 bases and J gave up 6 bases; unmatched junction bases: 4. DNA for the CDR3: TGTGCCAGCAGCTTGACAGGGATCGAGCAGTACTTC. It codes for CASSLTGIEQYF.